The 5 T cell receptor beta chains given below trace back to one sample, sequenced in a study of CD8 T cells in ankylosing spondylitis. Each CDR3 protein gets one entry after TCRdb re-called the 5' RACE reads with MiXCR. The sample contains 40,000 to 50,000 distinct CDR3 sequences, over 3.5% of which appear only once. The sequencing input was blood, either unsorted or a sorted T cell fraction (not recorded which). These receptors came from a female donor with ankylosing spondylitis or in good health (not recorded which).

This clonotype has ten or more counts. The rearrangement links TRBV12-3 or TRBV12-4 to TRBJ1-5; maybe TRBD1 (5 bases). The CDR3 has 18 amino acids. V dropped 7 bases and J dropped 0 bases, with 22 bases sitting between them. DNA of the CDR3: TGTGCCAGCACCTTTGGAGAATGGACACCTGATAGCAATCAGCCCCAGCATTTT. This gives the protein CASTFGEWTPDSNQPQHF.

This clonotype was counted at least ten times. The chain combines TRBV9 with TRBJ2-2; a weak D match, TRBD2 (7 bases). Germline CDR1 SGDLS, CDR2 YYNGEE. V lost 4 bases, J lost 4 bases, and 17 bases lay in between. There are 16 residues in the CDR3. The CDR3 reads CASSRLGGAATGELFF. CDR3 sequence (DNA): TGTGCCAGCAGCAGACTTGGGGGGGCCGCCACCGGGGAGCTGTTTTTT. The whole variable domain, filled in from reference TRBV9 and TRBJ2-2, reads DSGVTQTPKHLITATGQRVTLRCSPRSGDLSVYWYQQSLDQGLQFLIQYYNGEERAKGNILERFSAQQFPDLHSELNLSSLELGDSALYFCASSRLGGAATGELFFGEGSRLTVL.

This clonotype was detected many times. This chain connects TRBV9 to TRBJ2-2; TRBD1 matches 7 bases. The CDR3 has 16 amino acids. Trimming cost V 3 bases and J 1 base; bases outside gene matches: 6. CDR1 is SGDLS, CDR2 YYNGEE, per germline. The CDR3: CASSETTGWNTGELFF. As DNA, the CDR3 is TGTGCCAGCAGCGAGACGACAGGGTGGAACACCGGGGAGCTGTTTTTT.

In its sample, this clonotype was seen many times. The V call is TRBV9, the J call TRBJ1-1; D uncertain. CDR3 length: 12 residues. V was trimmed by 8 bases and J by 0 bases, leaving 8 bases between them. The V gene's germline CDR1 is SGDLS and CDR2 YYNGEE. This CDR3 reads CASQAVNTEAFF. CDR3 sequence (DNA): TGTGCCAGTCAGGCGGTGAACACTGAAGCTTTCTTT.

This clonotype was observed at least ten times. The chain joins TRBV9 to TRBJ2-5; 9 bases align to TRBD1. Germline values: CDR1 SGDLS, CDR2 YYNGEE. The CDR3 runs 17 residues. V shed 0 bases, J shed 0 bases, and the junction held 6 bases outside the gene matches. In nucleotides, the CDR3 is TGTGCCAGCAGCGTAGCCACAGGGGGCAAGTACCAAGAGACCCAGTACTTC. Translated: CASSVATGGKYQETQYF. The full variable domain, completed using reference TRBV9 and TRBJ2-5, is DSGVTQTPKHLITATGQRVTLRCSPRSGDLSVYWYQQSLDQGLQFLIQYYNGEERAKGNILERFSAQQFPDLHSELNLSSLELGDSALYFCASSVATGGKYQETQYFGPGTRLLVL.